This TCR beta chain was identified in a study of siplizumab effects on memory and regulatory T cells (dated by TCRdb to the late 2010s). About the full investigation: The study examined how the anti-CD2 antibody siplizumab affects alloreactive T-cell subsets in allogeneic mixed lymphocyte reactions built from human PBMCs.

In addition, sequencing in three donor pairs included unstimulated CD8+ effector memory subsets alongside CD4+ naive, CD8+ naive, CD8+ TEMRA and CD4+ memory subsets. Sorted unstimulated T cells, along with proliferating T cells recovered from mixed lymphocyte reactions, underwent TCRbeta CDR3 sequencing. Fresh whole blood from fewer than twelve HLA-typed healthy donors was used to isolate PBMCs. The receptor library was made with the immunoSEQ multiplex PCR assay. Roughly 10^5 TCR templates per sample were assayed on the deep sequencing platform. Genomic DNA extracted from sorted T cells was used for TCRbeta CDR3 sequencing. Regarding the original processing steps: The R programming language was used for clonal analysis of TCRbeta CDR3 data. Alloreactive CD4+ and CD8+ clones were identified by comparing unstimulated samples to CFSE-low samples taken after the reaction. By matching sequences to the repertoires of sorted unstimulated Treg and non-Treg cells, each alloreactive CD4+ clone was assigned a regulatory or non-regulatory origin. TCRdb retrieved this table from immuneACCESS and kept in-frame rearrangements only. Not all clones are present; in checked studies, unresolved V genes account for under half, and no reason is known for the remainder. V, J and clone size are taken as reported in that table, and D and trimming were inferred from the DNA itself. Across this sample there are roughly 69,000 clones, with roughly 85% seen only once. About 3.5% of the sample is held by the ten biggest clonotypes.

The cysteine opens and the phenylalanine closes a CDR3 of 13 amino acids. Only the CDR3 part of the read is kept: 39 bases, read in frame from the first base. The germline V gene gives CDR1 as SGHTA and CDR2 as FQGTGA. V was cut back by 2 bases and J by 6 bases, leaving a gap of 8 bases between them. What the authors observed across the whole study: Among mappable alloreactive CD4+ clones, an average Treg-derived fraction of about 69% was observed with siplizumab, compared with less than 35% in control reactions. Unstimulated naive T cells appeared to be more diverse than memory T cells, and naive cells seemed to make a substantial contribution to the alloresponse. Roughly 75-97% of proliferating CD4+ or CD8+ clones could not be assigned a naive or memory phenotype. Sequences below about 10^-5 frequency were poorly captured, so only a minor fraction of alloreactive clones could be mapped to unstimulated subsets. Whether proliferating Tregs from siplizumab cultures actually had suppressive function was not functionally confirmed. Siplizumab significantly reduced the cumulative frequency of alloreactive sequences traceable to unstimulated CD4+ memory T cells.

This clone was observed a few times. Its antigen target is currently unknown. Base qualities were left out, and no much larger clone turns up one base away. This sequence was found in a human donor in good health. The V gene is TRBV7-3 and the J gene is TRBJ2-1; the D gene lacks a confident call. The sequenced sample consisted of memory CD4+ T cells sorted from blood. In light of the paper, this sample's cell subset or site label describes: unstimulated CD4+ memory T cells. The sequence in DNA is TGTGCCAGCAGCTTAGAACGAGGCAATGAGCAGTTCTTC. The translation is CASSLERGNEQFF. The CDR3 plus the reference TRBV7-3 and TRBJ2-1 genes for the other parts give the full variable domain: GAGVSQTPSNKVTEKGKYVELRCDPISGHTALYWYRQSLGQGPEFLIYFQGTGAADDSGLPNDRFFAVRPEGSVSTLKIQRTERGDSAVYLCASSLERGNEQFFGPGTRLTVL.